The source of this T cell receptor (beta chain) is a study of T cell responses to AZD1222 COVID-19 vaccine. Notes on the study in general: Unmutated variant regions reportedly attract nearly half of all spike-specific TCRs.

CDR1 and CDR2 (germline): MNHEY, SVGEGT. Trimming removed 0 bases at V and 4 bases at J, with 22 bases between. The length of the CDR3 is 19 residues. The repertoire was sequenced with immunoSEQ multiplex PCR; TCRdb's copy has only in-frame clones and lacks some. The table includes some 120,000 clones, 90% detected once. This clone appeared a single time. Its antigen remains unknown. The chain combines TRBV6-2 or TRBV6-3 with TRBJ2-1; perhaps TRBD2 as D (6 bases). Sequenced here: peripheral blood, sampled on day 0 of AZD1222 vaccination. This TCR was sampled from an adult in good health. The CDR3 loop is CASSYSPGLPGNSYNEQFF. CDR3 coding DNA: TGTGCCAGCAGTTACTCCCCGGGACTCCCCGGTAATTCTTACAATGAGCAGTTCTTC.